A single sample is the source of the 25 T cell receptor beta chains below, sequenced in a study of post-analysis software for immune sequencing data. No antigen has been identified for these receptors. The TCR beta cDNA libraries contained unique molecular identifiers. TCRdb re-called the PCR reads with MiXCR, one entry per CDR3 protein. Of 820,000 or so distinct CDR3 sequences listed, under 70% are singletons. Study-level findings and limits: TRBV segments more frequent in patients than in controls numbered roughly five and included TRBV5-6, TRBV5-1 and TRBV20-1.

Sequenced: blood. These receptor sequences come from a girl under 18 with multiple sclerosis.

This clonotype turned up a few times. This sequence joins TRBV20-1 and TRBJ2-1; TRBD2 agrees at 8 bases. Germline CDR1 is DFQATT and CDR2 is SNEGSKA (reference sequence). J was trimmed by 3 bases and V by 3 bases; bases with no gene match: 10. CDR3 length: 16 residues. CDR3 in DNA: TGCAGTGCTAGTGCAGGAACGGGAGGGCACTACAATGAGCAGTTCTTC. Amino acids: CSASAGTGGHYNEQFF.

The chain recombines TRBV12-3 or TRBV12-4 with TRBJ1-2; 8 bases align to TRBD1. V shed 4 bases, J shed 7 bases, and the junction held 11 bases outside the gene matches. The CDR3 loop spans 15 amino acids. Here the CDR3 reads CASSSRTGTVSGYTF. The CDR3 DNA sequence: TGTGCCAGCAGTTCCCGGACAGGGACGGTATCTGGCTACACCTTC.

With respect to this clonotype: One end of the junction does not line up with germline, which may come from a read error. The chain recombines TRBV29-1 with TRBJ2-1; 8 positions agree with TRBD2. The CDR3 has 14 residues. Per germline, CDR1 SQVTM and CDR2 ANQGSEA. The CDR3 region is CSVARRLAFNEQFF. DNA for the CDR3: TGTAGCGTCGCCAGACGACTAGCGTTTAATGAGCAGTTCTTC.

This clonotype was observed a single time. The V and J genes are TRBV5-1 and TRBJ2-7; possibly TRBD1 or TRBD2 for D (5 bases each). Germline V gene data show CDR1 as SGHRS and CDR2 as YFSETQ. This CDR3 spans 15 amino acids. Between the trimmed V and J ends, which lost 3 bases and 4 bases, there was a span of 17 bases. CDR3 residues: CASSWGTSALYEQYF. The CDR3 coding sequence is TGCGCCAGCAGCTGGGGGACCTCCGCCTTGTACGAGCAGTACTTC.

V gene TRBV2 combines with J gene TRBJ2-5, with a possible D match to TRBD2 (6 bases). Trimming removed 8 bases from V and 4 bases from J, with 14 bases in between. The CDR3 covers 13 residues. CDR1 SNHLY and CDR2 FYNNEI come from the germline V gene. CDR3 nucleotide sequence: TGTGCCAGCTTGGGACTGATTGGAGAGACCCAGTACTTC. It specifies CASLGLIGETQYF.

This chain joins TRBV20-1 and TRBJ2-3; the match to TRBD2 covers 14 bases. V gave up 4 bases and J gave up 10 bases; unmatched junction bases: 16. Germline values: CDR1 DFQATT, CDR2 SNEGSKA (reference sequence). This CDR3 has 17 residues. This chain's CDR3 is CSAINPQTSGGATSQYF. The CDR3 bases are TGCAGTGCTATAAATCCGCAGACTAGCGGGGGGGCCACTTCGCAGTATTTT.

A few counts support this clonotype. The rearrangement uses TRBV5-6 and TRBJ2-1; no clear D gene. The V and J ends lost 0 bases and 4 bases respectively, with 8 bases between them. Per the germline V gene, CDR1 is SGHDT and CDR2 is YYEEEE. CDR3 length: 14 residues. This CDR3 is CASSLVGKYNEQFF. For the CDR3, the DNA is TGTGCCAGCAGCTTGGTTGGCAAATACAATGAGCAGTTCTTC.

This clonotype has just a few counts. The rearrangement joins TRBV20-1 to TRBJ2-7; TRBD1 agrees at 7 bases. Trimming cost V 2 bases and J 2 bases; bases outside gene matches: 6. Germline CDR1 and CDR2: DFQATT and SNEGSKA (reference sequence). The CDR3 runs to 14 residues. CDR3 region: CSARPRQGAYEQYF. The DNA of the CDR3 is TGCAGTGCTAGACCTAGACAGGGTGCCTACGAGCAGTACTTC.

The chain is built from TRBV5-1 and TRBJ2-5; 8 bases match TRBD1. The V and J ends lost 1 base and 7 bases, in that order; junction bases with no gene match: 15. The CDR3 contains 17 residues. CDR1 and CDR2 (germline): SGHRS, YFSETQ. The CDR3 loop is CASSLRQGAVDRGTQYF. CDR3 nucleotides: TGCGCCAGCAGCTTGAGGCAGGGGGCAGTAGATAGAGGGACCCAGTACTTC.

The rearrangement uses TRBV3-1 and TRBJ2-1, with 10 bases lining up with TRBD2. The CDR3 is 16 residues long. The germline V gene encodes CDR1 LGHDT and CDR2 YNNKEL (reference sequence). V dropped 0 bases and J dropped 9; count of bases not matched to a gene: 8. DNA of the CDR3: TGTGCCAGCAGCCAAGATCTCCTAGCGGGAGATATTGAGCAGTTCTTC. The encoded protein is CASSQDLLAGDIEQFF.

The chain recombines TRBV29-1 with TRBJ2-7, with D hard to call. Trimming removed 6 bases at V and 0 bases at J, with 9 bases between. The CDR3 contains 12 residues. Germline V gives CDR1 SQVTM, CDR2 ANQGSEA. The CDR3 DNA reads as TGCAGCGTCGGGTTTGACTCCTACGAGCAGTACTTC. This translates into CSVGFDSYEQYF.

V usage is TRBV20-1 and J usage is TRBJ2-7, with D perhaps TRBD2 (6 bases). V lost 4 bases, J lost 2 bases, and 15 bases lay in between. The V gene's germline CDR1 is DFQATT and CDR2 SNEGSKA (reference sequence). The CDR3 contains 14 residues. CDR3: CSATGTDLTYEQYF. The CDR3 nucleotides read TGCAGTGCTACTGGGACTGACTTGACCTACGAGCAGTACTTC.

This clonotype was seen more than once but under ten times. The CDR3 DNA sequence: TGCAGTGCTTTCGGGGAAGGGGCGGCAGATACGCAGTATTTT. Translated, it gives CSAFGEGAADTQYF. V usage is TRBV20-1 and J usage is TRBJ2-3; D tentatively reads TRBD1 or TRBD2 (5 bases each). Germline V gene sequence: CDR1 DFQATT, CDR2 SNEGSKA (reference sequence). Trimming left V 5 bases short and J 4 bases short, with 16 bases between. The CDR3 sequence is 14 residues long.

The chain joins TRBV29-1 to TRBJ1-2; D ambiguous. V shed 7 bases and J shed 5 bases, with 11 bases lying between them. Germline loops: CDR1 SQVTM, CDR2 ANQGSEA. This CDR3 is built from 11 residues. In DNA form, the CDR3 reads TGCAGCGCGGACTGGGGATATGGCTACACCTTC. It yields the protein CSADWGYGYTF. The full variable domain, in which reference TRBV29-1 and TRBJ1-2 provide the parts outside the CDR3, is SAVISQKPSRDICQRGTSLTIQCQVDSQVTMMFWYRQQPGQSLTLIATANQGSEATYESGFVIDKFPISRPNLTFSTLTVSNMSPEDSSIYLCSADWGYGYTFGSGTRLTVV.

The chain links TRBV7-9 to TRBJ2-4; the D gene is possibly TRBD1 (7 bases). The tail of the sequence fits TRBJ2-5 better, so the J call may be wrong. The CDR3 spans 18 residues. Germline V gives CDR1 SEHNR, CDR2 FQNEAQ (reference sequence). The CDR3 DNA follows: TGTGCCAGCTCCGGGGGTCGGAGACAGGGTTTCGGAGGGGAGACCCAGTACTTC. Translated: CASSGGRRQGFGGETQYF.

The J gene is TRBJ1-2, the V gene TRBV20-1; 7 bases align to TRBD1. This CDR3 comprises 15 residues. From germline, CDR1 is DFQATT and CDR2 SNEGSKA (reference sequence). J was trimmed by 4 bases and V by 5 bases; bases with no gene match: 13. The CDR3, as DNA: TGCAGTGCTGGGACCGGACAGGCAGTGTTCTATGGCTACACCTTC. Its translation: CSAGTGQAVFYGYTF.

This chain uses TRBV7-9 with TRBJ2-3, with 11 bases identical to TRBD1. Germline values: CDR1 SEHNR, CDR2 FQNEAQ (reference sequence). The ends lost 5 bases at V and 5 bases at J; junction bases unmatched: 3. The CDR3 runs to 14 residues. CDR3 protein: CASSRTGGRDTQYF. CDR3 DNA sequence: TGTGCCAGCAGCCGGACAGGGGGCAGAGATACGCAGTATTTT.

The chain links TRBV29-1 to TRBJ1-1; D is unresolved. Per germline, CDR1 SQVTM and CDR2 ANQGSEA. The ends were cut back, 5 bases at V and 2 bases at J, with 6 bases in the middle. This CDR3 region has 11 residues. CDR3 nucleotides: TGCAGCGTTCAGGATAACACTGAAGCTTTCTTT. Translation gives CSVQDNTEAFF. The full variable domain, rest sourced from reference TRBV29-1 and TRBJ1-1, is SAVISQKPSRDICQRGTSLTIQCQVDSQVTMMFWYRQQPGQSLTLIATANQGSEATYESGFVIDKFPISRPNLTFSTLTVSNMSPEDSSIYLCSVQDNTEAFFGQGTRLTVV.

The chain has TRBV28 and TRBJ2-1; 9 bases line up with TRBD2. V gave up 5 bases and J gave up 13 bases; unmatched junction bases: 12. CDR1 and CDR2 from the germline V gene are MDHEN and SYDVKM. This CDR3 is 14 amino acids long. CDR3 in amino acids: CASSPAGLAVNQFF. The CDR3 DNA reads TGTGCCAGCAGTCCCGCGGGACTAGCCGTCAATCAGTTCTTC.

The sample holds a few counts of this clonotype. The chain employs TRBV10-3 and TRBJ1-6; 7 nucleotides align to TRBD1. The CDR3 covers 14 residues. Unmatched junction bases numbered 10, after V lost 10 bases and J lost 7 bases. Germline V lookup: CDR1 ENHRY, CDR2 SYGVKD. Here the CDR3 reads CATRTGTENSPLHF. CDR3 in DNA: TGTGCCACGCGAACCGGGACAGAGAATTCACCCCTCCACTTT.

The sample holds one count of this clonotype. The chain recombines TRBV20-1 with TRBJ1-2; 8 bases fit TRBD1. Germline V gene data show CDR1 as DFQATT and CDR2 as SNEGSKA (reference sequence). The CDR3 extends over 16 amino acids. Trimming cost V 5 bases and J 4 bases; bases outside gene matches: 15. CDR3 protein: CSAHSEDRGVSYGYTF. The CDR3 DNA sequence: TGCAGTGCTCATTCCGAAGACAGGGGAGTTTCCTATGGCTACACCTTC.

The V and J genes are TRBV5-6 and TRBJ1-2; D not certain. The ends were cut back, 6 bases at V and 8 bases at J, with 23 bases in the middle. Germline CDR1 and CDR2: SGHDT and YYEEEE. The CDR3 totals 15 residues. The CDR3 nucleotides read TGTGCCAGCACCCCCTCCGGACTGATGGATCTGGGCTACACCTTC. Translation: CASTPSGLMDLGYTF.

Details on this clonotype: This likely comes from a read error, as the CDR3 has no conserved phenylalanine or tryptophan at its end. CDR3 nucleotide sequence: TGCGCCAGCAGTACCTCAGGGTCTGGAAACACCATATATCTT. Translated: CASSTSGSGNTIYL. This chain joins TRBV5-1 and TRBJ1-3, with TRBD1 as a possible D gene (5 bases). Germline CDR1 reads SGHRS; CDR2 reads YFSETQ. V was cut by 5 bases and J by 1 base, with 10 bases left in between. The CDR3 spans 14 residues.

The V call is TRBV11-2, the J call TRBJ2-1; D might be TRBD2 (5 bases). V lost 10 bases and J lost 7, with 20 bases in between. Germline assignment: CDR1 SGHAT and CDR2 FQNNGV. CDR3 length equals 14 residues. CDR3: CATTGGIGRNEQFF. CDR3 sequence (DNA): TGTGCCACCACCGGAGGAATAGGTAGGAATGAGCAGTTCTTC.

This clonotype occurred a few times. V and J are TRBV20-1 and TRBJ1-1; D is unclear. This CDR3 contains 12 residues. Germline values: CDR1 DFQATT, CDR2 SNEGSKA (reference sequence). The V and J ends lost 1 base and 4 bases respectively, with 7 bases between them. The CDR3 DNA reads TGCAGTGCTAGAGGGCTGGCCACTGAAGCTTTCTTT. Translated: CSARGLATEAFF.